The 27 T cell receptor beta chains presented below share a single source sample, sequenced in a study of T cell repertoires in cytomegalovirus infection. One entry per CDR3 protein results from TCRdb running MiXCR on the reads. Of hundreds of thousands of distinct CDR3 sequences in the sample, 33% were seen once. These receptors' antigens are unknown. Sample: cultured PBMCs, taken from culture after CMV antigen stimulation. The receptors derive from a human donor in good health (CMV status not recorded). Some clones in this sample may be carry-over from other donors' samples.

CDR3 amino acids: CSAQRLAGGVFEETQYF. The CDR3 nucleotides read TGCAGCGCCCAAAGGCTAGCGGGAGGCGTATTCGAAGAGACCCAGTACTTC. The chain links TRBV29-1 to TRBJ2-5; 11 nucleotides match TRBD2. The CDR3 loop spans 17 amino acids. Trimming took 7 bases from V and 3 from J; bases not matched to a gene: 16. CDR1 and CDR2 from the germline V gene are SQVTM and ANQGSEA. Complete variable domain (other parts from reference TRBV29-1 and TRBJ2-5): SAVISQKPSRDICQRGTSLTIQCQVDSQVTMMFWYRQQPGQSLTLIATANQGSEATYESGFVIDKFPISRPNLTFSTLTVSNMSPEDSSIYLCSAQRLAGGVFEETQYFGPGTRLLVL.

This clonotype has a handful of counts. This chain uses TRBV6-1 with TRBJ1-1; D perhaps matches TRBD1 (5 bases). The length of the CDR3 is 15 residues. From germline, CDR1 is MNHNS and CDR2 SASEGT. V was trimmed by 3 bases and J by 3 bases, leaving 14 bases between them. The CDR3 spells CASSDRGAEHTEAFF. The CDR3 DNA follows: TGTGCCAGCAGTGACCGCGGGGCCGAACACACTGAAGCTTTCTTT.

The chain is built from TRBV20-1 and TRBJ1-4, with D perhaps matching TRBD1 (6 bases). The V end lost 1 base, the J end lost 8 bases, and 17 bases lay between the germline ends. The CDR3 sequence is 15 residues long. Germline V gene data show CDR1 as DFQATT and CDR2 as SNEGSKA (reference sequence). CDR3 bases: TGCAGTGCTAGAGGGGGGAGCGGGGGCGACGAAAAACTGTTTTTT. Translation: CSARGGSGGDEKLFF.

V gene TRBV7-9 combines with J gene TRBJ1-5; D not resolved. The germline V and J ends were trimmed by 3 bases and 3 bases, with 9 bases remaining between them. The CDR3 length is 14 residues. The germline CDR1 and CDR2 sequences are SEHNR and FQNEAQ (reference sequence). CDR3 sequence reads: CASSFDGFNQPQHF. CDR3 sequence (DNA): TGTGCCAGCAGCTTCGACGGCTTCAATCAGCCCCAGCATTTT.

This chain connects TRBV7-2 to TRBJ1-2, with no clear D. The CDR3 is 13 amino acids. V was pared by 2 bases and J by 4 bases, with 8 bases between. Germline CDR1 reads SGHTA; CDR2 reads FQGNSA. The CDR3 loop reads CASSLQEFYGYTF. CDR3 sequence (DNA): TGTGCCAGCAGCTTACAGGAATTCTATGGCTACACCTTC.

This clonotype showed up many times. The chain combines TRBV7-2 with TRBJ2-7, with unresolved D. This CDR3 contains 14 residues. CDR1 and CDR2 (germline): SGHTA, FQGNSA. With 3 bases removed from V and 2 bases from J, the gap between germline ends came to 11 bases. The CDR3 region has the DNA TGTGCCAGCAGCTTCCGCGGAGACGCCTACGAGCAGTACTTC. As protein: CASSFRGDAYEQYF. Full variable domain (missing parts from reference TRBV7-2 and TRBJ2-7): GAGVSQSPSNKVTEKGKDVELRCDPISGHTALYWYRQSLGQGLEFLIYFQGNSAPDKSGLPSDRFSAERTGGSVSTLTIQRTQQEDSAVYLCASSFRGDAYEQYFGPGTRLTVT.

The chain couples TRBV11-2 to TRBJ2-3, with 11 bases matching TRBD2. This CDR3 contains 22 residues. Germline CDR1 reads SGHAT; CDR2 reads FQNNGV. V lost 3 bases and J lost 2; bases outside the gene matches: 22. CDR3 bases: TGTGCCAGCAGCTTCCTGGGGACGGGGAATCCCGGGACTAGCGGAAACACAGATACGCAGTATTTT. It is translated as CASSFLGTGNPGTSGNTDTQYF.

The chain carries TRBV29-1 and TRBJ2-5; D unclear. The CDR3 is 13 residues long. The ends were cut back, 4 bases at V and 4 bases at J, with 13 bases in the middle. The germline gives CDR1 SQVTM, CDR2 ANQGSEA. The CDR3 bases are TGCAGCGTTGGAAGGAATCTTCGAGAGACCCAGTACTTC. This translates into CSVGRNLRETQYF.

This clonotype was counted between two and nine times. V is TRBV4-2 and J is TRBJ1-5, with 8 positions matching TRBD1. Germline CDR1 LGHNA, CDR2 YNFKEQ. With V trimmed by 1 base and J by 0 bases, 14 bases remained unmatched. This CDR3 is 20 amino acids long. Written as DNA, the CDR3 is TGTGCCAGCAGCCAAGTGATAGTCAGGGGGCCTAGCTATAGCAATCAGCCCCAGCATTTT. This sequence encodes CASSQVIVRGPSYSNQPQHF.

The chain carries TRBV5-1 and TRBJ1-1, with D uncertain. Looked up from germline, CDR1 is SGHRS and CDR2 is YFSETQ. The CDR3 sequence is 15 residues long. Trimming stripped 0 bases from V and 3 bases from J, with 12 bases between. The CDR3 bases are TGCGCCAGCAGCTTGGCCTTTGGGGAATACACTGAAGCTTTCTTT. Residues: CASSLAFGEYTEAFF.

This clonotype has a handful of counts. The chain has TRBV27 and TRBJ1-2; 8 positions agree with TRBD1. J lost 7 bases, V lost 3 bases, and 7 bases had no gene match. Germline V gives CDR1 MNHEY, CDR2 SMNVEV (reference sequence). This CDR3 is 14 amino acids long. The CDR3 region has the DNA TGTGCCAGCAGTTTCAGACAGGGGACAGGTGGCTACACCTTC. This gives the protein CASSFRQGTGGYTF.

This clonotype appeared many times. V and J are TRBV7-2 and TRBJ1-3; D ambiguous. The CDR3 contains 13 residues. Trimming took 7 bases from V and 2 from J, leaving 9 bases between them. Germline assignment: CDR1 SGHTA and CDR2 FQGNSA. CDR3 region: CASTPRTGNTIYF. CDR3 in DNA: TGTGCCAGCACCCCTAGGACTGGAAACACCATATATTTT.

The chain links TRBV12-3 or TRBV12-4 to TRBJ2-1; no clear D gene. The CDR3 is 15 amino acids. V lost 4 bases, J lost 1 base, and 11 bases lay in between. The CDR3 bases are TGTGCCAGCAGTTCCCCCGCGTTGTCCTACAATGAGCAGTTCTTC. Its translation: CASSSPALSYNEQFF.

The chain links TRBV27 to TRBJ1-1; D gene unclear. Trimming removed 7 bases from V and 7 bases from J, with 10 bases in between. Germline CDR1 reads MNHEY; CDR2 reads SMNVEV (reference sequence). The length of the CDR3 is 11 residues. The CDR3 coding sequence is TGTGCCAGCATCAGAAACGGTGAAGCTTTCTTT. This sequence encodes CASIRNGEAFF.

The chain recombines TRBV20-1 with TRBJ2-3, with D possibly TRBD2 on 6 matching bases. CDR1 is DFQATT and CDR2 is SNEGSKA in the germline V gene (reference sequence). This CDR3 has 14 residues. V lost 4 bases and J lost 2, with 13 bases in between. The CDR3 DNA is TGCAGTGCTAAAAGCGGGTCTTTCACAGATACGCAGTATTTT. It yields the protein CSAKSGSFTDTQYF.

This clonotype occurred a few times. The rearrangement links TRBV7-6 to TRBJ2-5; D could derive from TRBD1 or TRBD2 (7 bases each). Germline CDR1 and CDR2: SGHVS and FNYEAQ. The length of the CDR3 is 18 residues. Trimming removed 5 bases at V and 5 bases at J, with 27 bases between. CDR3 coding DNA: TGTGCCAGCAGCCTCGAGGGGGCTTATGCGGGAGCGTGGGAGACCCAGTACTTC. Translating it yields CASSLEGAYAGAWETQYF.

This clonotype was seen only a few times. The chain uses TRBV12-3 or TRBV12-4 and TRBJ1-2; the match to TRBD1 covers 9 bases. J lost 0 bases, V lost 5 bases, and 7 bases had no gene match. CDR3 length: 16 amino acids. DNA for the CDR3: TGTGCCAGCAGTCGGGGGACAGGGAAGTCTAACTATGGCTACACCTTC. Protein sequence: CASSRGTGKSNYGYTF.

This chain connects TRBV25-1 to TRBJ2-7; 8 bases fit TRBD2. The CDR3 spans 16 residues. The J segment lost 5 bases and the V segment lost 4 bases, leaving 13 bases of the junction unmatched. Germline loops: CDR1 MGHDK, CDR2 SYGVNS. The CDR3 bases are TGTGCCAGCAGTGCCTCCCCGGGGGGGGTTGTGAACGAGCAGTACTTC. This encodes CASSASPGGVVNEQYF.

This clonotype was recorded a few times. The chain is built from TRBV7-6 and TRBJ1-5; D uncertain. The ends were cut back, 1 base at V and 5 bases at J, with 15 bases in the middle. Germline V lookup: CDR1 SGHVS, CDR2 FNYEAQ. This CDR3 is 16 amino acids long. The CDR3 protein is CASSLEVGFNDQPQHF. In nucleotides, the CDR3 is TGTGCCAGCAGCTTAGAGGTCGGGTTTAACGATCAGCCCCAGCATTTT.

This clonotype was counted between two and nine times. The genes are TRBV7-2 and TRBJ2-3; TRBD1 aligns across 9 bases. V lost 5 bases, J lost 4 bases, and 7 bases stayed unmatched. Germline assignment: CDR1 SGHTA and CDR2 FQGNSA. CDR3 size: 15 residues. The CDR3, as DNA: TGTGCCAGCAGCCACGGACAGGGGAGGTCAGATACGCAGTATTTT. Translation: CASSHGQGRSDTQYF. Together with reference TRBV7-2 and TRBJ2-3, the CDR3 gives the full variable domain: GAGVSQSPSNKVTEKGKDVELRCDPISGHTALYWYRQSLGQGLEFLIYFQGNSAPDKSGLPSDRFSAERTGGSVSTLTIQRTQQEDSAVYLCASSHGQGRSDTQYFGPGTRLTVL.

This clonotype was seen only a few times. The rearrangement links TRBV12-5 to TRBJ2-7; no clear D gene. Germline values: CDR1 LGHNT, CDR2 FRNRAP. The CDR3 has 11 amino acids. V was cut by 5 bases and J by 3 bases, with 5 bases left in between. CDR3 in DNA: TGTGCTAGTGGTCCGAACTACGAGCAGTACTTC. Translation gives CASGPNYEQYF.

The rearrangement uses TRBV15 and TRBJ2-7; 14 bases match TRBD2. Trimming cost V 2 bases and J 2 bases; bases outside gene matches: 2. Germline V lookup: CDR1 LNHNV, CDR2 YYDKDF (reference sequence). This CDR3 has 16 residues. The CDR3 DNA follows: TGTGCCACCAGCAGACCGACTAGCGGGAGGGCCTACGAGCAGTACTTC. Translating it yields CATSRPTSGRAYEQYF.

This clonotype was observed a few times. The chain recombines TRBV5-6 with TRBJ1-1, with D perhaps TRBD1 (6 bases). CDR1 and CDR2 from the germline V gene are SGHDT and YYEEEE. The CDR3 runs to 15 residues. V lost 4 bases and J 6 bases, leaving 19 bases between the germline ends. The DNA for the CDR3 is TGTGCCAGCAGCCCGTCCAGGGGCGAGATGTCTGAAGCTTTCTTT. It codes for CASSPSRGEMSEAFF.

Ten or more counts support this clonotype. This chain joins TRBV7-2 and TRBJ2-3; possible D gene TRBD2, 5 bases. Germline loops: CDR1 SGHTA, CDR2 FQGNSA. The CDR3 has 13 amino acids. V lost 1 base, J lost 5 bases, and 7 bases lay in between. In DNA form, the CDR3 reads TGTGCCAGCAGCTTAGAGGCGGGAGATACGCAGTATTTT. Its translation is CASSLEAGDTQYF.

The chain employs TRBV2 and TRBJ1-5; D remains ambiguous. V gave up 8 bases and J gave up 7 bases, with 15 bases separating them. In germline, CDR1 is SNHLY, CDR2 FYNNEI. CDR3 size: 13 residues. CDR3: CASSLGAAQPQHF. CDR3 DNA: TGTGCCAGCTCCCTCGGAGCTGCCCAGCCCCAGCATTTT.

This clonotype came up many times. The genes are TRBV7-2 and TRBJ1-2; TRBD1 matches at 7 bases. The length of the CDR3 is 12 residues. Germline V gene sequence: CDR1 SGHTA, CDR2 FQGNSA. Unmatched junction bases numbered 0, after V lost 0 bases and J lost 8 bases. The CDR3 sequence: CASSLAGQGYTF. The CDR3 DNA reads as TGTGCCAGCAGCTTAGCGGGACAGGGCTACACCTTC.

This clonotype was seen repeatedly, ten times or more. V is TRBV7-2 and J is TRBJ2-3; the D gene is possibly TRBD2 (6 bases). Germline CDR1 is SGHTA and CDR2 is FQGNSA. The CDR3 is 16 amino acids. V lost 5 bases and J lost 2, with 17 bases in between. The CDR3 bases are TGTGCCAGCAGCGCCCTGGCGGGGCAAACCACAGATACGCAGTATTTT. It translates to CASSALAGQTTDTQYF. The full variable domain, its missing parts supplied by reference TRBV7-2 and TRBJ2-3, is GAGVSQSPSNKVTEKGKDVELRCDPISGHTALYWYRQSLGQGLEFLIYFQGNSAPDKSGLPSDRFSAERTGGSVSTLTIQRTQQEDSAVYLCASSALAGQTTDTQYFGPGTRLTVL.